This record looks at one TCR beta chain sequence and its context. The table came from immunoSEQ multiplex PCR; TCRdb's copy has only in-frame clones and leaves some out. The sample holds fewer than 700,000 clones; roughly 90% are singletons and the top ten take roughly 0.0097%. The data are from a study of shared T cell receptors in the human thymus. The CDR3 spans 15 residues. Germline V gives CDR1 SGHNT, CDR2 YENEEA. V dropped 3 bases and J dropped 4 bases, with 12 bases sitting between them. This sample also belongs to another study, concerning human thymus T cells. As that report states: The sample donors, healthy Finnish infants, were having corrective surgery for congenital heart defects. Thymic samples were excised during corrective heart operations. Repertoires sampled from thymus and blood appeared biased in V and J gene usage. Related work found strong thymic repertoire overlap between unrelated individuals.

The rearrangement joins TRBV11-3 to TRBJ2-2, with TRBD1 as a possible D gene (6 bases). The sequence came from a boy less than two years old with a congenital heart defect. The specimen sequenced was thymocytes. In DNA form, the CDR3 reads TGTGCCAGCAGCTTCGGGCAGGGGACCACCGGGGAGCTGTTTTTT. Protein product: CASSFGQGTTGELFF.